The 7 T cell receptor beta chains below were found in one sample sequenced in a study of blood T cell repertoires in COVID-19. Clones were sequenced by immunoSEQ multiplex PCR, and TCRdb holds only the in-frame ones, with some missing. The sample has 56,000 or so clones; under 90% are singletons. The sequenced sample consisted of peripheral blood. These receptors originate from a man in his fifties or sixties with acute or convalescent COVID-19.

CDR3 loop: CASSVVAGGPAEQFF. The CDR3 DNA reads as TGTGCCAGTAGTGTGGTAGCGGGAGGGCCGGCGGAGCAGTTCTTC. The chain combines TRBV19 with TRBJ2-1, with TRBD2 identical over 11 bases. This CDR3 contains 15 residues. Germline lookup yields CDR1 LNHDA and CDR2 SQIVND (reference sequence). Trimming at V came to 5 bases and at J to 10 bases, leaving 10 bases not matched to a gene.

This chain uses TRBV5-1 with TRBJ2-2, with a weak D call TRBD1 (6 bases). V lost 5 bases, J lost 2 bases, and 13 bases lay in between. This CDR3 is 15 amino acids long. The germline CDR1 and CDR2 sequences are SGHRS and YFSETQ. The CDR3 nucleotides are TGCGCCAGCAGTCCACAGGGTACCAACACCGGGGAGCTGTTTTTT. Protein product: CASSPQGTNTGELFF.

The genes are TRBV5-1 and TRBJ2-7; TRBD2 matches at 9 bases. Unmatched junction bases numbered 16, after V lost 3 bases and J lost 0 bases. CDR1 SGHRS and CDR2 YFSETQ come from the germline V gene. The CDR3 has 19 amino acids. CDR3 sequence (DNA): TGCGCCAGCAGCTCCGGGACTAGCAGCAGCAGTGAGGGCTCCTACGAGCAGTACTTC. Its protein product is CASSSGTSSSSEGSYEQYF. The full variable domain, with the rest looked up from reference TRBV5-1 and TRBJ2-7, is KAGVTQTPRYLIKTRGQQVTLSCSPISGHRSVSWYQQTPGQGLQFLFEYFSETQRNKGNFPGRFSGRQFSNSRSEMNVSTLELGDSALYLCASSSGTSSSSEGSYEQYFGPGTRLTVT.

The CDR3 DNA reads TGTGCCAGCAGCTTGGTAGCTACTCGTAATTCACCCCTCCACTTT. This encodes CASSLVATRNSPLHF. The V and J genes are TRBV5-6 and TRBJ1-6; no clear D gene. Germline-derived CDR1 and CDR2 are SGHDT and YYEEEE. The CDR3 runs to 15 residues. V lost 0 bases, J lost 6 bases, and 10 bases lay in between. Drawing the rest from reference TRBV5-6 and TRBJ1-6, the complete variable domain is DAGVTQSPTHLIKTRGQQVTLRCSPKSGHDTVSWYQQALGQGPQFIFQYYEEEERQRGNFPDRFSGHQFPNYSSELNVNALLLGDSALYLCASSLVATRNSPLHFGNGTRLTVT.

The J gene is TRBJ1-1, the V gene TRBV9; D is unresolved. The CDR3 loop spans 15 amino acids. V was trimmed by 0 bases and J by 2 bases, leaving 11 bases between them. From germline, CDR1 is SGDLS and CDR2 YYNGEE. The CDR3 region is CASSVGIDPNTEAFF. CDR3 sequence (DNA): TGTGCCAGCAGCGTAGGAATAGATCCTAACACTGAAGCTTTCTTT.

The chain is built from TRBV19 and TRBJ1-1; a possible D gene is TRBD1 (5 bases). With 7 bases removed from V and 3 bases from J, the gap between germline ends came to 12 bases. The CDR3 is 13 residues long. Germline V gives CDR1 LNHDA, CDR2 SQIVND (reference sequence). The CDR3 bases are TGTGCCAGTAAGAGGGACTCGGACACTGAAGCTTTCTTT. It is translated as CASKRDSDTEAFF.

V usage is TRBV6-1 and J usage is TRBJ2-7; TRBD1 agrees at 8 bases. CDR1 and CDR2 (germline): MNHNS, SASEGT. The ends lost 2 bases at V and 4 bases at J; junction bases unmatched: 10. CDR3 size: 16 residues. CDR3 sequence reads: CASSELAGGASYEQYF. CDR3 coding DNA: TGTGCCAGCAGTGAATTGGCAGGGGGCGCTTCGTACGAGCAGTACTTC.